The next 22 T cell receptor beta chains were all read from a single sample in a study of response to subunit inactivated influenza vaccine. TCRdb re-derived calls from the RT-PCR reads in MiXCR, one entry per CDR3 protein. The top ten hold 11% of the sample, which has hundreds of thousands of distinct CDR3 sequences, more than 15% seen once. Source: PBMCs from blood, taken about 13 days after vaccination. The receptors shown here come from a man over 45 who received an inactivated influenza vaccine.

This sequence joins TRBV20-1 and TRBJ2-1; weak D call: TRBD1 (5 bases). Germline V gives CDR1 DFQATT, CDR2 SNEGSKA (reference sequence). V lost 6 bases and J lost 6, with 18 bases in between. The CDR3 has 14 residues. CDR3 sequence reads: CSATTDTRGNEQFF. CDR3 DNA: TGCAGTGCGACCACGGACACCCGAGGCAATGAGCAGTTCTTC.

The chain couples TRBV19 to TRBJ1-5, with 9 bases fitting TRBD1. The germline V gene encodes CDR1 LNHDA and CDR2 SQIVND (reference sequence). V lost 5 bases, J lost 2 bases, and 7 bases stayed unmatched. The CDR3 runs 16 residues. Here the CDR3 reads CASSVQGAIGNQPQHF. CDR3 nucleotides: TGTGCCAGTAGTGTACAGGGGGCGATCGGCAATCAGCCCCAGCATTTT.

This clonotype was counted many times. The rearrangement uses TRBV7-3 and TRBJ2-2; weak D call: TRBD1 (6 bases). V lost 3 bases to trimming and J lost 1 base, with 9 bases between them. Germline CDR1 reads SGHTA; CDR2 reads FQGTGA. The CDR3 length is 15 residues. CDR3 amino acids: CASSLAGVNTGELFF. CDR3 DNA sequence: TGTGCCAGCAGCTTGGCAGGGGTGAACACCGGGGAGCTGTTTTTT.

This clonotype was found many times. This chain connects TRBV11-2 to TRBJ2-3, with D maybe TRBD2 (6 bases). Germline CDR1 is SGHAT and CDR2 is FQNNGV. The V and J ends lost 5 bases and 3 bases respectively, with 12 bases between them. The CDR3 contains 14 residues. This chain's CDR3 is CASSAAGRTDTQYF. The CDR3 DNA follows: TGTGCCAGCAGCGCCGCGGGACGAACAGATACGCAGTATTTT. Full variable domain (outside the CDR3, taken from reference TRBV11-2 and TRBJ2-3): EAGVAQSPRYKIIEKRQSVAFWCNPISGHATLYWYQQILGQGPKLLIQFQNNGVVDDSQLPKDRFSAERLKGVDSTLKIQPAKLEDSAVYLCASSAAGRTDTQYFGPGTRLTVL.

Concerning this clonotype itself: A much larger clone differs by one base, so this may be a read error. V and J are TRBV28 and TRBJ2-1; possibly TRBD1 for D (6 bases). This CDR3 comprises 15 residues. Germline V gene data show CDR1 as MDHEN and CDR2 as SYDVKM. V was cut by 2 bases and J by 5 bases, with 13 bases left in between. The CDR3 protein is CASSLADSPDNEQFF. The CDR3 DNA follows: TGTGCCAGCAGTTTAGCGGACAGCCCTGACAATGAGCAGTTCTTC.

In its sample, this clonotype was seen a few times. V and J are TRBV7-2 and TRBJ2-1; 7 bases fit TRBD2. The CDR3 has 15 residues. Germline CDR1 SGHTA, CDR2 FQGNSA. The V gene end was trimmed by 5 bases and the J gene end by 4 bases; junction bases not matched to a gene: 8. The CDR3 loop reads CASSRRASGYNEQFF. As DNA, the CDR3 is TGTGCCAGCAGCCGTAGGGCTAGCGGTTACAATGAGCAGTTCTTC.

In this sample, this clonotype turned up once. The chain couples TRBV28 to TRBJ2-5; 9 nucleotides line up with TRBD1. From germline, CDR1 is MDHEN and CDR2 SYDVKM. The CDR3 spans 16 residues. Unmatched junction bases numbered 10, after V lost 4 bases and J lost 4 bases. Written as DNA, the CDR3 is TGTGCCAGCAGTTCGACACAGGGGGCCCTTGGAGAGACCCAGTACTTC. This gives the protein CASSSTQGALGETQYF.

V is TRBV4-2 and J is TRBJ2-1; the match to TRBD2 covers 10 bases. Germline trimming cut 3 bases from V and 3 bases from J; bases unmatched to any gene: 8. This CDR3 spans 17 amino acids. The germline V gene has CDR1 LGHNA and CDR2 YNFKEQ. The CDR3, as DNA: TGTGCCAGCAGCCAGGAAGCGGGGGGGCCTCTCTACAATGAGCAGTTCTTC. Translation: CASSQEAGGPLYNEQFF.

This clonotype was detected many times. This CDR3 is CASSPITGNTEAFF. The CDR3 DNA sequence: TGTGCCAGCAGCCCGATTACGGGAAACACTGAAGCTTTCTTT. The chain couples TRBV7-8 to TRBJ1-1; D gene uncertain. This CDR3 has 14 amino acids. With 5 bases removed from V and 2 bases from J, the gap between germline ends came to 12 bases. Germline assignment: CDR1 SGHVS and CDR2 FQNEAQ.

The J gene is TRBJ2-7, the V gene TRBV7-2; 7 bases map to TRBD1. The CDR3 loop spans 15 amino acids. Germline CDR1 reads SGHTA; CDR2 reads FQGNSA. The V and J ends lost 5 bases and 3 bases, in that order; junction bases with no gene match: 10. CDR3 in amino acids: CASSRSRDSNYEQYF. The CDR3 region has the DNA TGTGCCAGCAGCCGATCCCGGGACAGCAACTACGAGCAGTACTTC.

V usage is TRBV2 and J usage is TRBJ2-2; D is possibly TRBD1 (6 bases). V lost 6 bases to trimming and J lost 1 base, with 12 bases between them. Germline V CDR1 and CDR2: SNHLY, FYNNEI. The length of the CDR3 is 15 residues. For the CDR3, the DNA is TGTGCCAGCAGAATCGGGACATTGAACACCGGGGAGCTGTTTTTT. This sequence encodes CASRIGTLNTGELFF.

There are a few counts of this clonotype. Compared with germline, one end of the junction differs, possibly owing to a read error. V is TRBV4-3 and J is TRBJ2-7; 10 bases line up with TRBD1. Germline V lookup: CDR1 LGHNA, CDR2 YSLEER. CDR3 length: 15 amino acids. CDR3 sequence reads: CASSQDRGLSYEQYF. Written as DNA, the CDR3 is TGTGCCAGCAGTCAAGACAGGGGGCTATCGTACGAGCAGTACTTC.

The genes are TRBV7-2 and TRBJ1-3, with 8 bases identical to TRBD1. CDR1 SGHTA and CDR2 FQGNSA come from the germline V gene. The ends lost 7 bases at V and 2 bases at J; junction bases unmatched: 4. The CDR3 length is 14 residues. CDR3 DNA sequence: TGTGCCAGCACCCAGACAGGGGCTGGAAACACCATATATTTT. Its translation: CASTQTGAGNTIYF.

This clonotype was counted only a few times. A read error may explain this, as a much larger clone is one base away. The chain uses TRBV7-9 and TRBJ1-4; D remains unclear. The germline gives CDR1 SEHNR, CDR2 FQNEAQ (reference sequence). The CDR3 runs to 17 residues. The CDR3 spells CGSSLLSSAGPNEKLFF. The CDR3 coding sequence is TGTGGCAGCAGCTTACTTAGTTCGGCCGGACCTAATGAAAAACTGTTTTTT.

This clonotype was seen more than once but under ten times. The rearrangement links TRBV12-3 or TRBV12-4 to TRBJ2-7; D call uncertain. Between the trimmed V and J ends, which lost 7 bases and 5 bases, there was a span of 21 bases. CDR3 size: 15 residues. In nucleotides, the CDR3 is TGTGCCAGCACCCTCGATTTAGTTTCTATCAACGAGCAGTACTTC. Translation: CASTLDLVSINEQYF.

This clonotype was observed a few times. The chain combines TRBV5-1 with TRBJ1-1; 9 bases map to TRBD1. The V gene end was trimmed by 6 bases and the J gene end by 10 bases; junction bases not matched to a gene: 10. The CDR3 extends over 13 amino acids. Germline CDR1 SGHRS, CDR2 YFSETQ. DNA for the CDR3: TGCGCCAGCACAGGGACAGGGAAATTCGCAGCTTTCTTT. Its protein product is CASTGTGKFAAFF. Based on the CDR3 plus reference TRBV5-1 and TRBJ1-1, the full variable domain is KAGVTQTPRYLIKTRGQQVTLSCSPISGHRSVSWYQQTPGQGLQFLFEYFSETQRNKGNFPGRFSGRQFSNSRSEMNVSTLELGDSALYLCASTGTGKFAAFFGQGTRLTVV.

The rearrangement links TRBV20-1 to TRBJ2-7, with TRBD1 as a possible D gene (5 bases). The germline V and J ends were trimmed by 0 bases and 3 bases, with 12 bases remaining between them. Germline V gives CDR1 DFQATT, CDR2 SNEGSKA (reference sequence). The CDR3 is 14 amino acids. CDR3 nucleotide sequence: TGCAGTGCTAGAGATCCGGACAAGTTCTACGAGCAGTACTTC. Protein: CSARDPDKFYEQYF.

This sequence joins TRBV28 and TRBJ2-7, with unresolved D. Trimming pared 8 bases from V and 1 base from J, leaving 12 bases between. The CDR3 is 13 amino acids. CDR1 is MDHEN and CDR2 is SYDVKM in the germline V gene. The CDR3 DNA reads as TGTGCCAGCGCGAGTGCCAGGTCCTACGAGCAGTACTTC. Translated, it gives CASASARSYEQYF.

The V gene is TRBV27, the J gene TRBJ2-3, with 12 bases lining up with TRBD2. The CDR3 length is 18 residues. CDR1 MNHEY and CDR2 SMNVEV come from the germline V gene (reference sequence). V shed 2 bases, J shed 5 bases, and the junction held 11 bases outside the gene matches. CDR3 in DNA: TGTGCCAGCAGTTTAGGGTGGCTAGCGGGAGGGTTTGTAGATACGCAGTATTTT. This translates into CASSLGWLAGGFVDTQYF.

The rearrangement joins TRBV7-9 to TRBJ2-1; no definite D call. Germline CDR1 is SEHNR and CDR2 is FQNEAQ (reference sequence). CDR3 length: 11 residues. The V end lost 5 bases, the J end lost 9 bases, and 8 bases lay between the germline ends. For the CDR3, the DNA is TGTGCCAGCAGCGCAGGAACTGAGCAGTTCTTC. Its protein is CASSAGTEQFF.

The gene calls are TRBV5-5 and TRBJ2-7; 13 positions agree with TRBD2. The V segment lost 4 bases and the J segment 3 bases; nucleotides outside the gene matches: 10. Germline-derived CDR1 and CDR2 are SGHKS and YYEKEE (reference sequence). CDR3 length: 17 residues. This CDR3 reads CASSLSTGTSGIYEQYF. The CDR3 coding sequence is TGTGCCAGCAGCCTAAGCACCGGGACTAGCGGGATCTACGAGCAGTACTTC.

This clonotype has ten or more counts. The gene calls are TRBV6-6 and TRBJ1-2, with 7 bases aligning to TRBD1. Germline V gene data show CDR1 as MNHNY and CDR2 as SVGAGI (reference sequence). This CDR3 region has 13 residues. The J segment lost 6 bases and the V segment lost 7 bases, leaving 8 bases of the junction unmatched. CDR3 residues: CASTDRGGDGYTF. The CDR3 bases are TGTGCCAGCACCGACCGAGGGGGCGATGGCTACACCTTC.